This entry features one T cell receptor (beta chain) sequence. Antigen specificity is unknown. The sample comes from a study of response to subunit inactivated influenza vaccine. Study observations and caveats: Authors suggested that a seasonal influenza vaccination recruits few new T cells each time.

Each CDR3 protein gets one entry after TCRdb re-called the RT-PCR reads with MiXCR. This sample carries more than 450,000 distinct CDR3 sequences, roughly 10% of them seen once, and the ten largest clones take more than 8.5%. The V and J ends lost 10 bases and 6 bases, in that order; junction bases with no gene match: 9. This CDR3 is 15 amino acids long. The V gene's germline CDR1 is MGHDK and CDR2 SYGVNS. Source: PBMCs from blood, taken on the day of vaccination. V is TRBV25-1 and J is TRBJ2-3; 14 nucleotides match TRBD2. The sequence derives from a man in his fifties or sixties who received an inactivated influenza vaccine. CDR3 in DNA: TGTGCCACCGGGACTAGCGGGGGTGCGCCCGATACGCAGTATTTT. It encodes CATGTSGGAPDTQYF.